The present T cell receptor beta chain was sequenced within a study of beta chain features in type 1 diabetes. Study background: Taken together, all samples contributed 95 million to 110 million examined sorted cells.

What was sequenced were expressed TCRB transcripts, since all of the isolated RNA had been reverse transcribed. This table comes from immunoSEQ multiplex PCR, and its TCRdb copy is limited to in-frame clones, with some not included. The profile shows under 450,000 clones, about 16% of them singletons. V lost 4 bases, J lost 2 bases, and 6 bases stayed unmatched. The germline CDR1 and CDR2 sequences are GTSNPN and SVGIG (reference sequence). This CDR3 spans 14 amino acids. This clone was counted between two and nine times. This chain connects TRBV30 to TRBJ2-7; 9 nucleotides agree with TRBD1. This receptor was obtained from a woman younger than 30 in good health. Sequenced: naive CD4+ T cells from blood. The CDR3 DNA sequence: TGTGCCTGGACCTGGACAGGGGAACCCTACGAGCAGTACTTC. Amino acids: CAWTWTGEPYEQYF.